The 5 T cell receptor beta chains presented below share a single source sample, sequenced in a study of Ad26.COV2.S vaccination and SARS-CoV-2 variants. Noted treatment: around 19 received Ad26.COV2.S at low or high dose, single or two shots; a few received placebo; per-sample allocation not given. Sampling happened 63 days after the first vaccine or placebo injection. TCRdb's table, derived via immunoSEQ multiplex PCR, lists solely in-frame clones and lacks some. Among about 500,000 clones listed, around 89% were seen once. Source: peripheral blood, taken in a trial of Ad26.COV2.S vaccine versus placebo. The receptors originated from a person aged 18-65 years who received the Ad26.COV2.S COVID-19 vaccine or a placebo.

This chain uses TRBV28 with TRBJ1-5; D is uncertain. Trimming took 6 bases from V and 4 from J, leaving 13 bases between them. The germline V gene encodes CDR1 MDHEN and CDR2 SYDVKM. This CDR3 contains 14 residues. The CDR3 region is CASSPGPVNQPQHF. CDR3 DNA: TGTGCCAGCAGCCCCGGGCCAGTTAATCAGCCCCAGCATTTT.

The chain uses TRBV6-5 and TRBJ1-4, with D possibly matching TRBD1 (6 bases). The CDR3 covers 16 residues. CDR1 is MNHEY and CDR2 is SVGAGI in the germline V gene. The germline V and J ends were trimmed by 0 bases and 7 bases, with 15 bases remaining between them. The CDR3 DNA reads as TGTGCCAGCAGTTACTCGAGCGGGGGGCTCGGTGAAAAACTGTTTTTT. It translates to CASSYSSGGLGEKLFF.

DNA of the CDR3: TGTGCCAGCAGAGATGAATCCAGGGGGCTAGGAGGCTACACCTTC. Protein sequence: CASRDESRGLGGYTF. The gene calls are TRBV2 and TRBJ1-2; 8 bases line up with TRBD1. J gave up 8 bases and V 6 bases, and 14 bases lay outside the gene matches. Germline V gene data show CDR1 as SNHLY and CDR2 as FYNNEI. The CDR3 runs 15 residues.

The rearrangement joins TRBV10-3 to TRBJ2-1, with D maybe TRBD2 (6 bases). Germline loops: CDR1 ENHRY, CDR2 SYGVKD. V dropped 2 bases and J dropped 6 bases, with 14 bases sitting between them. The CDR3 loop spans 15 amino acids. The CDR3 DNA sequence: TGTGCCATCAGTGAGATTCGCGGAGGGATCAATGAGCAGTTCTTC. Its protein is CAISEIRGGINEQFF.

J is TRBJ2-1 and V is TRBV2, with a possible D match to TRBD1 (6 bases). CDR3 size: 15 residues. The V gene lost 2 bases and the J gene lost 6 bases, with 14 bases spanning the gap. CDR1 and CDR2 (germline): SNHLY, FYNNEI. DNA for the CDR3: TGTGCCAGCAGTGAACGGTGGGACACTCGCAATGAGCAGTTCTTC. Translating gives CASSERWDTRNEQFF.